This T cell receptor (beta chain) came from a study of T cells in Graves' hyperthyroidism and ophthalmopathy. Study-level findings and limits: Stable hyperthyroidism was separated from ophthalmopathy by a model based on 13 V-J features.

Comment on this clonotype: Its antigen is as yet unknown.

The V end was cut by 5 bases, the J end by 2 bases, with 13 bases between. CDR3 size: 14 residues. Germline CDR1 SQVTM, CDR2 ANQGSEA. Amplified TCR beta CDR3 regions came from RNA transcripts. The HTBI primer set drove a first-round RT-PCR of the TCR CDR3. In TCRdb, the multiplex PCR reads were re-called with MiXCR into one record per CDR3 protein. This sample carries 700,000 to 850,000 distinct CDR3 sequences, 30% to 40% of them seen once, and the ten largest clones take approximately 31%. Sequencing was carried out using blood. The sequence derives from a woman aged 35 to 49 with Graves' hyperthyroidism. This chain connects TRBV29-1 to TRBJ2-1; D is ambiguous. CDR3 coding DNA: TGCAGCGTTTCCCGTGGGAATACCTACAATGAGCAGTTCTTC. It translates to CSVSRGNTYNEQFF.